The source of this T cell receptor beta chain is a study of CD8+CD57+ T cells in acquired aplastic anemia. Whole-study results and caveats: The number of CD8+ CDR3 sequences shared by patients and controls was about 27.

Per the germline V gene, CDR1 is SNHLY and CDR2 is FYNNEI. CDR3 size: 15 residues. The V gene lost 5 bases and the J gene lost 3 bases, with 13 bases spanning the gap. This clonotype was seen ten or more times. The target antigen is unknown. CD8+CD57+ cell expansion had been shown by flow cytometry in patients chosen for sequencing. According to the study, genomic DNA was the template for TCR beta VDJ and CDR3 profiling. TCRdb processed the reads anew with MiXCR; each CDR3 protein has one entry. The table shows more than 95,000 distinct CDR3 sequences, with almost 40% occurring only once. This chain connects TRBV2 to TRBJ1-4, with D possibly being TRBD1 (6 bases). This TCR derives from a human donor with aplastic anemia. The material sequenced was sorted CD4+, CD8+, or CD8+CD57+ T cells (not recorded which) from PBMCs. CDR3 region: CASSPNRVPNEKLFF. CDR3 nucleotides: TGTGCCAGCAGTCCGAACAGGGTACCTAATGAAAAACTGTTTTTT.